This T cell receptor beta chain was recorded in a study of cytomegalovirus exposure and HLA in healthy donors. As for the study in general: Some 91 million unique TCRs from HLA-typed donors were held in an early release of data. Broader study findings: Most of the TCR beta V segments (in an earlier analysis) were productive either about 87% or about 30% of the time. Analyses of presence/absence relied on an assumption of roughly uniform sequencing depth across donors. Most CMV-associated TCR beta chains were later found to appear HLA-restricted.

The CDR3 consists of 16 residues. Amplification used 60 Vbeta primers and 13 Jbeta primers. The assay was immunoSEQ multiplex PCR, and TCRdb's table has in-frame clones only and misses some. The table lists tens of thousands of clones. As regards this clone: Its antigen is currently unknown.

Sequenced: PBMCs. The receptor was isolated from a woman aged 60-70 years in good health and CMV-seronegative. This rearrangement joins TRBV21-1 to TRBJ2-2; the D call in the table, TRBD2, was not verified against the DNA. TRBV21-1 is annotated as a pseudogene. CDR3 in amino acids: CASSGLAGVGTGELFF. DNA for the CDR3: TGTGCCAGCAGTGGACTAGCGGGAGTGGGGACCGGGGAGCTGTTTTTT.